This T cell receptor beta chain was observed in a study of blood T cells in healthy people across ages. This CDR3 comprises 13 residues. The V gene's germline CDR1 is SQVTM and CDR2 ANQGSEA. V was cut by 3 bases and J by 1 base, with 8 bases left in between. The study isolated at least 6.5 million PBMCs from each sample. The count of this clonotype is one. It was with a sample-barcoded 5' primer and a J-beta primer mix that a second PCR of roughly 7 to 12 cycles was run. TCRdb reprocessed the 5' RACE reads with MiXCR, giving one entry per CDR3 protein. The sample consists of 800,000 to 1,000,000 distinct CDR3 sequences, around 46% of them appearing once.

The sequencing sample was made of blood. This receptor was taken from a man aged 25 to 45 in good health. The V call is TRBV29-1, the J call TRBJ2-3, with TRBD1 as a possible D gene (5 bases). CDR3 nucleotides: TGCAGCGTTGAGACAGTCGGCACAGATACGCAGTATTTT. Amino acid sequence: CSVETVGTDTQYF.